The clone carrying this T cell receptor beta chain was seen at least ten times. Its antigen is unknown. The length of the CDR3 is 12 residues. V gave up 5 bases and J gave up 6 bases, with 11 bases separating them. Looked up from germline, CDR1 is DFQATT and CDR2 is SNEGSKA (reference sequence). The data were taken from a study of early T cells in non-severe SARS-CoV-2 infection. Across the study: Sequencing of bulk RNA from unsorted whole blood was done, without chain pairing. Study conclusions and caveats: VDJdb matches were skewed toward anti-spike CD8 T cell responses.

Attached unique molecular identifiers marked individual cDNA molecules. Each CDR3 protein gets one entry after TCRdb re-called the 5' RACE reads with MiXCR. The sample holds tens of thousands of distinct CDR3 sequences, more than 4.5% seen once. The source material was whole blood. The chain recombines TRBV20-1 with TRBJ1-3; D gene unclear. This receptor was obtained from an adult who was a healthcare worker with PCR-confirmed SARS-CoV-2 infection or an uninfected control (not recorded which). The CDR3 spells CSAAQSENTIYF. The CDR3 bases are TGCAGTGCTGCACAGAGTGAAAACACCATATATTTT.